Listed below are T cell receptor beta chains from one sample, sequenced in a study of breast tumors, draining lymph nodes, adjacent tissues. TCRdb ran MiXCR on the multiplex PCR reads and lists one entry per CDR3 protein. The table shows 200,000 or so distinct CDR3 sequences, with roughly 31% occurring only once. Sequenced input: axillary lymph node tissue. These receptors were collected from a female donor with breast cancer. Some clones in this sample may be carry-over from other donors' samples. CDR3s include the opening cysteine and the closing phenylalanine or tryptophan. A D gene is named only where the DNA matches it firmly. Rows give clone size only sometimes, using once, few, many, or a class for an expanded clone.

clone_size j_call v_call d_call cdr3_nt cdr3_aa
many TRBJ1-5 TRBV19 - TGTGCCAGTAGTGCCCCACCCAGGGATCAGCCCCAGCATTTT CASSAPPRDQPQHF
many TRBJ1-6 TRBV2 - TGTGCCACCTTGGGCAGCTCCTATAATTCACCCCTCCACTTT CATLGSSYNSPLHF
- TRBJ1-1 TRBV6-5 - TGTGCCAGCAGTTACCAAGTGAACACTGAAGCTTTCTTT CASSYQVNTEAFF
many TRBJ1-4 TRBV29-1 - TGCAGCGTTGAAAGCGCTTTTAATGAAAAACTGTTTTTT CSVESAFNEKLFF
many TRBJ2-5 TRBV4-2 TRBD1 TGTGCCAGCAGCCAAGTGGGACAGACGAGAGAGACCCAGTACTTC CASSQVGQTRETQYF
- TRBJ2-3 TRBV2 TRBD2 TGTGCCAGCAGTGAAGCGAAGGATAGCGGGGCGAGCACAGATACGCAGTATTTT CASSEAKDSGASTDTQYF
- TRBJ2-5 TRBV4-2 - TGTGCCAGCAGCCAAGAAAGGCAGGGGAGGGAGACCCAGTACTTC CASSQERQGRETQYF
many TRBJ1-2 TRBV12-3/TRBV12-4 - TGTGCCAGCAGCTTCGGTCCCGGGAGGGTAAACTCAACTAACTATGGCTACACCTTC CASSFGPGRVNSTNYGYTF
many TRBJ2-3 TRBV5-1 TRBD2 TGCGCCAGCAGCTCCAGGACTAGCGGGGGCACAGATACGCAGTATTTT CASSSRTSGGTDTQYF
- TRBJ2-5 TRBV18 - TGTGCCAGCTCATTGGACAGCAGCCAAGAGACCCAGTACTTC CASSLDSSQETQYF
- TRBJ2-3 TRBV20-1 - TGCAGTGCTAGAGGTGCTCTCGGAGGCCGGGATACGCATGATTTT CSARGALGGRDTHDF
many TRBJ2-5 TRBV6-6 TRBD2 TGTGCCAGCAGTGACCCCGGCAGCGGGAGTGCTTGGGGGCGAGAGACCCAGTACTTC CASSDPGSGSAWGRETQYF
many TRBJ2-5 TRBV2 - TGTGCCAGCTCCCCGGGGCCCGGGGGTAGAGAGACCCAGTACTTC CASSPGPGGRETQYF
many TRBJ2-7 TRBV6-2/TRBV6-3 - TGTGCCAGCCAGAACGTGGGCAGGGGAAGGAGCTCCTACGAGCAGTACTTC CASQNVGRGRSSYEQYF
many TRBJ1-2 TRBV2 TRBD1 TGTGCCAGCAAACAGGGGCCTAACTATGGCTACACCTTC CASKQGPNYGYTF
many TRBJ2-1 TRBV20-1 TRBD2 TGCAGTGCTAGTCGTAGCGGGAGACTTTATGAGCAGTTCTTC CSASRSGRLYEQFF
many TRBJ2-7 TRBV18 - TGTGCCAGCTCACCTTCAGGGGGGGCGTACGAGCAGTACTTC CASSPSGGAYEQYF
few TRBJ2-1 TRBV5-4 - TGTGCCAGCAGCTCGGGGGAGACGGCATACAATGAGCAGTTCTTC CASSSGETAYNEQFF
many TRBJ2-7 TRBV28 - TGTGCCAGCACCTTGGACGGACACTACGAGCAGTACTTC CASTLDGHYEQYF
many TRBJ2-3 TRBV24-1 - TGTGCCACCAGTGATTTCGGACTCACAGATACGCAGTATTTT CATSDFGLTDTQYF
few TRBJ1-5 TRBV6-1 - TGTGCCAGCCTAGCTCGAGGGGGAACGAGCAATCAGCCCCAGCATTTT CASLARGGTSNQPQHF
many TRBJ2-5 TRBV5-1 - TGCGCCAGCAGCCGCGAATGGGGACACCAAGAGACCCAGTACTTC CASSREWGHQETQYF
many TRBJ1-6 TRBV20-1 - TGCAGTGCTAGAGTCCCCCGGGGGGGGGCCAATTCACCCCTCCACTTT CSARVPRGGANSPLHF
- TRBJ1-2 TRBV29-1 - TGCAGTGCCCCCCGGGGACATGGCTACACCTTC CSAPRGHGYTF
- TRBJ1-5 TRBV10-3 - TGTGCCATCAGTTCCGGGACAAAGAGAAGCAATCAGCCCCAGCATTTT CAISSGTKRSNQPQHF
- TRBJ2-6 TRBV4-1 TRBD1 TGCGCCAGCAGCCAGGACAGGGGATCTTCTAGGGCCAACGTCCTGGCTTTC CASSQDRGSSRANVLAF
few TRBJ2-6 TRBV20-1 - TGCAGTGCTAGAGGAGGGGGTACGGGACCGGGGTATGGGGCCAACGTCCTGACTTTC CSARGGGTGPGYGANVLTF
- TRBJ2-7 TRBV12-3/TRBV12-4 TRBD1 TGTGCCAGCAGTTTAGGCACAGGGGCAGTGACCTACGAGCAGTACTTC CASSLGTGAVTYEQYF
- TRBJ2-1 TRBV10-3 TRBD2 TGTGCCATCAGTGACTCCGGGACTAGCGGGAGTCTTTATGAGCAGTTCTTC CAISDSGTSGSLYEQFF
many TRBJ1-3 TRBV28 - TGTGCCAGCACAAACTCTGGAAACACCATATATTTT CASTNSGNTIYF
- TRBJ1-1 TRBV9 TRBD1 TGTGCCAGCAGCTACGGGACAGGGGAAACTGAAGCTTCCTTT CASSYGTGETEASF
many TRBJ2-1 TRBV5-1 TRBD2 TGCGCCAGCAGCTTGTTAGCGGGAGGGAGGGGCAATGAGCAGTTCTTC CASSLLAGGRGNEQFF
many TRBJ2-3 TRBV2 TRBD2 TGTGCCAGTATAGCGGGGGGGCCAGATACGCAGTATTTT CASIAGGPDTQYF
few TRBJ1-2 TRBV3-1 - TGTGCCAGCAGCCGAGGACACACTAACTATGGCTACACCTTC CASSRGHTNYGYTF
many TRBJ2-6 TRBV7-3 - TGTGCCAGCAGCTCCAGTACCCTCTCTGGGGCCAACGTCCTGACTTTC CASSSSTLSGANVLTF
many TRBJ2-5 TRBV11-2 - TGTGCCAGCGGGGACGGGACGGACAGTATGGGGGAGACCCAGTACTTC CASGDGTDSMGETQYF
- TRBJ2-2 TRBV10-3 - TGTGCCGTCAACCCCGGGGGCGGGGCCGGGGGCACCGGGGAGCTGTTTTTT CAVNPGGGAGGTGELFF
few TRBJ2-3 TRBV20-1 - TGCAGTGCTAGTTGGCGGGATGGCACAGATACGCAGTATTTT CSASWRDGTDTQYF
many TRBJ2-6 TRBV6-1 - TGTGCCAGCAGTGTAGGAATCGGTTCTGGGGCCAACGTCCTGACTTTC CASSVGIGSGANVLTF
once TRBJ2-5 TRBV10-2 TRBD1 TGCGCCAGCAGTGCAGGGACAGGTGGGACAGAGACCCAGTACTTC CASSAGTGGTETQYF
- TRBJ2-3 TRBV29-1 - TGCAGCGTCCTGCGGGATACAGATACGCAGTATTTT CSVLRDTDTQYF
many TRBJ2-3 TRBV29-1 - TGCAGCGTTGGAGCAGATACGCAGTATTTT CSVGADTQYF
- TRBJ1-2 TRBV12-3/TRBV12-4 - TGTGCCAGCAGCCTCAGCGGGAGGGCTGGCTATGGCTACACCTTC CASSLSGRAGYGYTF
- TRBJ2-7 TRBV3-1 - TGTGCCGGCAGCCCACGGGGATACGAGCAGTACTTC CAGSPRGYEQYF
- TRBJ1-4 TRBV20-1 TRBD1 TGCAGTGCTGACGCGGTAGGGACAGTCCTTGTGCATGAAAAACTGTTTTTT CSADAVGTVLVHEKLFF
many TRBJ2-6 TRBV5-4 - TGTGCCAGCAGCGACGTGACAGCACCATTCTCTGGGGCCAACGTCCTGACTTTC CASSDVTAPFSGANVLTF
- TRBJ1-5 TRBV19 - TGTGCCAGTAGTATAGGGACACGGCCTCAGCCCCAGCATTTT CASSIGTRPQPQHF
- TRBJ2-6 TRBV20-1 TRBD1 TGCAGTGCTAGAGTCGGGTCAGGGACAGGGGGCTCTGGGGCCAACGTCCTGACTTTC CSARVGSGTGGSGANVLTF
many TRBJ2-2 TRBV6-6 TRBD1 TGTGCCAGCAGTCACTCCGACAGGGTGGAGACCGGGGAGCTGTTTTTT CASSHSDRVETGELFF
once TRBJ2-3 TRBV20-1 - TGCAGTGCTATTACTCCCACAGATACGCCGTATTTT CSAITPTDTPYF
- TRBJ2-3 TRBV7-2 TRBD2 TGTGCCAGCGTTCGATCTAGCGGCCTCACAGATACGCAGTATTTT CASVRSSGLTDTQYF